This TCR beta chain came from a study of T-cell reconstitution after alpha-beta-depleted transplantation in children (dated by TCRdb to the mid-2010s). About the full investigation: T-cell immune reconstitution after TCRalphabeta/CD19-depleted allogeneic hematopoietic cell transplantation in children was quantitatively tracked in the study by means of TCR repertoire profiling. The investigation overall reported the following: The apparently early alphabetaT-cell count recovery about two months after transplant was reportedly dependent on only several hundred rapidly expanded clones derived from non-depleted graft cells. In some patients, high TCRbeta diversity at day 60 was attributed to recipient T cells and intrathymic progenitors that had survived conditioning. Hyperexpanded clone frequencies declined over subsequent months; after one year, T-cell counts and TCRbeta diversity were mostly attributed to newly produced T cells.

Library prep was done by PCR. The sequencer listed for this sample is Illumina HiSeq 2500. TCR libraries were prepared with molecular barcoding, using unique molecular identifiers to normalize TCRbeta repertoire quantification. Through fastp at Q25 and MiXCR, TCRdb rebuilt clones from the public reads, retaining in-frame beta chains. Each entry is one CDR3 protein sequence, shown with its most common DNA and genes. The sample table records around 78,000 distinct CDR3 sequences; 12% to 15% of these occur just once. The top ten clonotypes cover 27% of the sample. From a lookup of the germline V gene (reference sequence), CDR1 and CDR2 are DFQATT and SNEGSKA. Relative to germline, V is 1 base shorter and J is 4 bases shorter, with 5 bases between their ends. Spanning cysteine to phenylalanine, the CDR3 consists of 13 amino acids. The CDR3 DNA has 39 bases and is translated from base 1. In its sample, this clonotype was seen a few times. Its antigen specificity is not known. One base away there is no much larger clone; base qualities are not given.

The treatment or condition label, as the study defines it: allogeneic hematopoietic cell transplantation with graft depleted of TCRalphabeta T cells and CD19 B cells. The transplant recipients were children given TCRalphabeta/CD19-depleted allogeneic hematopoietic cell grafts. Rearrangement joined TRBV20-1 to TRBJ1-6; the D gene lacks a confident call. The clonotype was recovered from a male patient between 2 and 10 years old who had a stem cell transplant for acute lymphoblastic leukemia, so the T cells may come from the graft donor. Sample: PBMCs, mostly from graft donor cells, taken 180 days after TCRalphabeta/CD19-depleted stem cell transplant. Here is the DNA: TGCAGTGCTAGAGGAAGGTATAATTCACCCCTCCACTTT. This codes for CSARGRYNSPLHF.